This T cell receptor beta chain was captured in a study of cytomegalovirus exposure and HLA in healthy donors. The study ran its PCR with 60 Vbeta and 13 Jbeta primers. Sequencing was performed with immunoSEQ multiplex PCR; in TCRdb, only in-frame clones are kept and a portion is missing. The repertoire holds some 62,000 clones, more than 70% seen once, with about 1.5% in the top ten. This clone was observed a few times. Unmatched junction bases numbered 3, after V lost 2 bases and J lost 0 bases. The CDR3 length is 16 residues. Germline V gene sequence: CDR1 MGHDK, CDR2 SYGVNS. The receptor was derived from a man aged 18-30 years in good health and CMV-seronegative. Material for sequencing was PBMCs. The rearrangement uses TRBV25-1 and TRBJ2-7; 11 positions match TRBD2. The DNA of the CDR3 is TGTGCCAGCAGTGAAAGTCTAGCGGGGGGCTCCTACGAGCAGTACTTC. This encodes CASSESLAGGSYEQYF.